This T cell receptor beta chain appears in the sequencing data of a study of T cells in Graves' hyperthyroidism and ophthalmopathy. In the case of this clonotype: Its target is unknown.

Source material for PBMCs was around 10 ml fresh peripheral blood. Study-level findings and limits: Also found in blood were most expanded thyroid clonotypes above 0.001.

Amplified TCR beta CDR3 regions derived from RNA transcripts. First-round RT-PCR of the TCR CDR3 relied on the HTBI primer set. TCRdb itself ran the multiplex PCR reads through MiXCR, one entry per CDR3 protein. The profile shows about 580,000 distinct CDR3 sequences, approximately 13% of them singletons. CDR3 length: 17 amino acids. Per the germline V gene, CDR1 is SGDLS and CDR2 is YYNGEE. With V trimmed by 0 bases and J by 1 base, 6 bases remained unmatched. This chain joins TRBV9 and TRBJ2-1; 8 bases map to TRBD1. Sequencing was performed on blood. This clonotype was sampled from a woman in her twenties or thirties with Graves' hyperthyroidism that later progressed to Graves' ophthalmopathy. Here the CDR3 reads CASSVVDRVASYNEQFF. The CDR3 nucleotides are TGTGCCAGCAGCGTAGTGGACAGGGTAGCATCCTACAATGAGCAGTTCTTC.